The 9 T cell receptor beta chains in this list originate from one sample, sequenced in a study of OX40 agonist ivuxolimab in advanced cancers. TCRdb's copy holds only in-frame clones and misses some; the assay was immunoSEQ multiplex PCR. Here the sample spans under 50,000 clones, just over 85% being singletons. Source: CD4+ or CD8+ T cells sorted from blood, taken in a trial of the OX40 agonist ivuxolimab. The receptors were sampled from an adult with an advanced solid tumor such as melanoma, head and neck, liver or kidney cancer.

This chain uses TRBV5-4 with TRBJ2-5; D gene uncertain. V lost 0 bases, J lost 2 bases, and 2 bases lay in between. CDR1 is SGHNT, CDR2 YYREEE, per germline (reference sequence). The CDR3 covers 12 residues. The CDR3 here is CASSLDQETQYF. Here the CDR3 DNA reads TGTGCCAGCAGCTTGGATCAAGAGACCCAGTACTTC. Supplemented by reference TRBV5-4 and TRBJ2-5, the full variable domain reads ETGVTQSPTHLIKTRGQQVTLRCSSQSGHNTVSWYQQALGQGPQFIFQYYREEENGRGNFPPRFSGLQFPNYSSELNVNALELDDSALYLCASSLDQETQYFGPGTRLLVL.

The chain joins TRBV28 to TRBJ2-7; 9 bases match TRBD2. Germline CDR1 reads MDHEN; CDR2 reads SYDVKM. The CDR3 consists of 17 residues. With 5 bases clipped from V and 2 bases from J, the junction kept 13 bases outside the gene matches. CDR3 amino acids: CASSGGGRASEPYEQYF. The CDR3 DNA reads TGTGCCAGCAGTGGGGGCGGGAGGGCCTCGGAGCCCTACGAGCAGTACTTC. Combining the CDR3 with reference TRBV28 and TRBJ2-7 gives the whole variable domain DVKVTQSSRYLVKRTGEKVFLECVQDMDHENMFWYRQDPGLGLRLIYFSYDVKMKEKGDIPEGYSVSREKKERFSLILESASTNQTSMYLCASSGGGRASEPYEQYFGPGTRLTVT.

For the CDR3, the DNA is TGCGCCAGCAGCTTGTACACCCTGAACACTGAAGCTTTCTTT. Its translation: CASSLYTLNTEAFF. V is TRBV5-1 and J is TRBJ1-1; D is unresolved. V lost 1 base and J lost 0, with 7 bases in between. Per the germline V gene, CDR1 is SGHRS and CDR2 is YFSETQ. CDR3 size: 14 residues.

The V and J genes are TRBV29-1 and TRBJ2-1; TRBD2 aligns across 7 bases. Trimming at V came to 5 bases and at J to 7 bases, leaving 11 bases not matched to a gene. The germline gives CDR1 SQVTM, CDR2 ANQGSEA. CDR3 length: 14 residues. For the CDR3, the DNA is TGCAGCGTTTCGCACCGACTAGCACGGAATGAGCAGTTCTTC. Its protein is CSVSHRLARNEQFF.

The V call is TRBV19, the J call TRBJ2-4; D gene unclear. Deletions cut 6 bases from V and 4 bases from J, with 13 bases between. Per germline, CDR1 LNHDA and CDR2 SQIVND (reference sequence). The CDR3 is 14 amino acids. The CDR3 coding sequence is TGTGCCAGTAGCCGGTCGGACCGGAAAAACATTCAGTACTTC. Protein: CASSRSDRKNIQYF.

The V gene is TRBV5-6, the J gene TRBJ2-4; 9 bases fit TRBD1. Germline V lookup: CDR1 SGHDT, CDR2 YYEEEE. CDR3 length equals 18 residues. V shed 4 bases, J shed 0 bases, and the junction held 11 bases outside the gene matches. The DNA for the CDR3 is TGTGCCAGCAGCAAAGGACAGGGGCGTTGGCTAGCCAAAAACATTCAGTACTTC. Protein product: CASSKGQGRWLAKNIQYF.

A single count supports this clone. This rearrangement joins TRBV5-6 to TRBJ1-3; no reliable D call. The germline V gene encodes CDR1 SGHDT and CDR2 YYEEEE. V was shortened by 3 bases and J by 0 bases, with 7 bases between the two germline ends. This CDR3 comprises 14 residues. The CDR3 loop reads CASSSIGSGNTIYF. In DNA form, the CDR3 reads TGTGCCAGCAGCTCGATAGGCTCTGGAAACACCATATATTTT.

The rearrangement joins TRBV28 to TRBJ2-3; a weak D match, TRBD2 (5 bases). The length of the CDR3 is 15 residues. Looked up from germline, CDR1 is MDHEN and CDR2 is SYDVKM. With 6 bases removed from V and 3 bases from J, the gap between germline ends came to 16 bases. The CDR3 DNA reads as TGTGCCAGCAGCACTAGGGTCGGGCTTACAGATACGCAGTATTTT. Its protein is CASSTRVGLTDTQYF.

V and J are TRBV30 and TRBJ1-4; 10 bases match TRBD1. This CDR3 is 16 amino acids long. The V gene end was trimmed by 4 bases and the J gene end by 8 bases; junction bases not matched to a gene: 13. Per the germline V gene, CDR1 is GTSNPN and CDR2 is SVGIG (reference sequence). CDR3 residues: CAWNSGQGSFGEKLFF. The CDR3 coding sequence is TGTGCCTGGAACTCGGGACAGGGGTCATTCGGGGAAAAACTGTTTTTT.